This T cell receptor (beta chain) emerged from a study of blood T cell repertoires in COVID-19. The CDR3 is made up of 15 amino acids. Germline trimming cut 4 bases from V and 4 bases from J; bases unmatched to any gene: 4. The germline gives CDR1 MNHEY, CDR2 SMNVEV (reference sequence). Per the original methods: How many nucleated cells were present was estimated from reference gene primer amplification. The table came from immunoSEQ multiplex PCR; TCRdb's copy has only in-frame clones and leaves some out. V, J and clone size derive from that table, while D and trimming were established from the DNA sequence. In the table there are around 77,000 clones, 70% to 90% of which are singletons.

The sequence was obtained from a man aged 70-80 years with active or convalescent COVID-19. Input material: peripheral blood. The gene calls are TRBV27 and TRBJ1-5, with 10 bases matching TRBD1. The chain's CDR3 is CASSSGTGENQPQHF. CDR3 nucleotides: TGTGCCAGCAGTTCAGGGACAGGGGAAAATCAGCCCCAGCATTTT.